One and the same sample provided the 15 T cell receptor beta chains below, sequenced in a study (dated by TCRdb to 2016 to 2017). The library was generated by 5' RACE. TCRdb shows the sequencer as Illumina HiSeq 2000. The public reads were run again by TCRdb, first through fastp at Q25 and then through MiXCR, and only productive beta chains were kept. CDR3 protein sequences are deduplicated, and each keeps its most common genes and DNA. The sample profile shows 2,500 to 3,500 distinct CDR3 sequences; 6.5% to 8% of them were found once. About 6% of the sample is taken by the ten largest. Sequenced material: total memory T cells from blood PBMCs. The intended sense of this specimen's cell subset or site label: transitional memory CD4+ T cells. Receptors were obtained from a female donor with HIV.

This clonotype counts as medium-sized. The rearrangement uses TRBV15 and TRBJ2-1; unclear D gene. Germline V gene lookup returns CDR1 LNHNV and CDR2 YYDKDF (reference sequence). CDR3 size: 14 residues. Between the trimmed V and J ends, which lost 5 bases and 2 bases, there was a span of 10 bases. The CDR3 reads CATSFGGAYNEQFF. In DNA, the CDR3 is TGTGCCACCAGCTTCGGTGGGGCCTACAATGAGCAGTTCTTC.

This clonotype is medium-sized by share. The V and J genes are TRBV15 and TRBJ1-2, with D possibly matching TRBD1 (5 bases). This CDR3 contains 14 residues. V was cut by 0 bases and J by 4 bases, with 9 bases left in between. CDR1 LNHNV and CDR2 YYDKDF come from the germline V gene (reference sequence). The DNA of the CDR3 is TGTGCCACCAGCAGAGATGGGGGTTTCTATGGCTACACCTTC. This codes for CATSRDGGFYGYTF.

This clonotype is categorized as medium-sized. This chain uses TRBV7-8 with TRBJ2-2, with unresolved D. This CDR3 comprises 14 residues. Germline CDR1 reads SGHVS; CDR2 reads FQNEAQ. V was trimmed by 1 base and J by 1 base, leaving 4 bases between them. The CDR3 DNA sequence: TGTGCCAGCAGCTTAGGTGGGAACACCGGGGAGCTGTTTTTT. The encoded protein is CASSLGGNTGELFF.

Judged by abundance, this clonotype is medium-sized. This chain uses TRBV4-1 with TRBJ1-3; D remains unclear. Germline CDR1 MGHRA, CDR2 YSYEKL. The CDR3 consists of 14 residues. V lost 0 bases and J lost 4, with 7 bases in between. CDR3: CASSQEGRGNTIYF. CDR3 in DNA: TGCGCCAGCAGCCAAGAGGGGAGGGGAAACACCATATATTTT.

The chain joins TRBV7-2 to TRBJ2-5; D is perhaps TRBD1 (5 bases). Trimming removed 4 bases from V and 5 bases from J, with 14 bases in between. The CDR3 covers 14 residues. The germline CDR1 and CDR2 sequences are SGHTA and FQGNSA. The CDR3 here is CASSSRQSRETQYF. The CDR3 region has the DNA TGTGCCAGCAGCTCCCGACAGTCGAGGGAGACCCAGTACTTC.

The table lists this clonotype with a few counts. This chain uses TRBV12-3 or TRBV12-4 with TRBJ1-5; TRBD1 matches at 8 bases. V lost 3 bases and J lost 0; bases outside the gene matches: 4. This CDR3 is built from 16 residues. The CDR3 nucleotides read TGTGCCAGCAGTTTGGGGACAGGAGATAGCAATCAGCCCCAGCATTTT. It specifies CASSLGTGDSNQPQHF.

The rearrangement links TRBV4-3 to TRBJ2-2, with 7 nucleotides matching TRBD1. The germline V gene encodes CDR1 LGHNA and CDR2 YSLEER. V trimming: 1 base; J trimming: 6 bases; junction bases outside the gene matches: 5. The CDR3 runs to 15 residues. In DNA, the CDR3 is TGCGCCAGCAGCCAAGGGTTCGACAGGGCCGGGGAGCTGTTTTTT. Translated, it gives CASSQGFDRAGELFF.

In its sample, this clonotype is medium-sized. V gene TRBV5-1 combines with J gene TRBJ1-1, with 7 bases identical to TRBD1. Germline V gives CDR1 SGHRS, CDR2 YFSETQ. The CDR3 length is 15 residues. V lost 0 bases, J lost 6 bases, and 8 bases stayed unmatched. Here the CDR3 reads CASSLAGRGGPEAFF. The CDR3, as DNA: TGCGCCAGCAGCTTGGCCGGCAGGGGGGGTCCTGAAGCTTTCTTT. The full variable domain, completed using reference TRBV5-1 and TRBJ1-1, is KAGVTQTPRYLIKTRGQQVTLSCSPISGHRSVSWYQQTPGQGLQFLFEYFSETQRNKGNFPGRFSGRQFSNSRSEMNVSTLELGDSALYLCASSLAGRGGPEAFFGQGTRLTVV.

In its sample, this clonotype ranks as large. This chain's CDR3 is CASSLINIGSGNTIYF. The CDR3 DNA reads as TGTGCCAGCAGCTTGATAAATATAGGATCGGGAAACACCATATATTTT. J is TRBJ1-3 and V is TRBV5-6; unclear D gene. V was cut by 1 base and J by 4 bases, with 15 bases left in between. The CDR3 extends over 16 amino acids. Germline values: CDR1 SGHDT, CDR2 YYEEEE.

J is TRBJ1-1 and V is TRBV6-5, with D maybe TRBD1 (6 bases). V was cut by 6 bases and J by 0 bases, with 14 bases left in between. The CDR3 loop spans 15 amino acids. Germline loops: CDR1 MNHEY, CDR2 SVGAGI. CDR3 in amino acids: CASRLTDSLNTEAFF. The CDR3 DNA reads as TGTGCCAGCAGACTAACGGACAGTCTGAACACTGAAGCTTTCTTT.

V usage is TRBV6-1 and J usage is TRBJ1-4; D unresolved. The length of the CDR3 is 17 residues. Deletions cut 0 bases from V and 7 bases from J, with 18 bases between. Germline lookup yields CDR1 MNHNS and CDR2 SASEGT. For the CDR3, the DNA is TGTGCCAGCAGTGAAGCGCTTCGGAGGGCAGGAGGTGAAAAACTGTTTTTT. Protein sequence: CASSEALRRAGGEKLFF.

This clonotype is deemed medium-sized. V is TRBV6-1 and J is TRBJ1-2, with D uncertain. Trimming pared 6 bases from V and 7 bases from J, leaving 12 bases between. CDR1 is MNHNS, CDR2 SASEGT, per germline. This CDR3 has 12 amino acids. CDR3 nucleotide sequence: TGTGCCAGCAGCACGGGTGACTCTGGCTACACCTTC. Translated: CASSTGDSGYTF.

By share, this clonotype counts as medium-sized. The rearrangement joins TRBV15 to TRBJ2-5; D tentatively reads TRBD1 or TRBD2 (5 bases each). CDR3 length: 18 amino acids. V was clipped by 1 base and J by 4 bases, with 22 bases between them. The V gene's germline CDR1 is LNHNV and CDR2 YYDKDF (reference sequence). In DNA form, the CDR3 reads TGTGCCACCAGCAGAGTCCCTCCGGGACGGGCCACTGGAGAGACCCAGTACTTC. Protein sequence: CATSRVPPGRATGETQYF.

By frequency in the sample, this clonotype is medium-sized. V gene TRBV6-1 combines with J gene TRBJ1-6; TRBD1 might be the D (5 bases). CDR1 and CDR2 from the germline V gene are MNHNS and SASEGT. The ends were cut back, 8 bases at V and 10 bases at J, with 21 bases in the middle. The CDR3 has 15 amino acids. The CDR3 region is CASADPGGVRSPLHF. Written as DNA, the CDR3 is TGTGCCAGCGCCGACCCGGGGGGGGTTCGGTCACCCCTCCACTTT.

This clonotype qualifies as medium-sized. The CDR3 bases are TGTGCCAGCAGTTACGGCCGAGGGACCGGGGAGCTGTTTTTT. It is translated as CASSYGRGTGELFF. This sequence joins TRBV6-2 or TRBV6-3 and TRBJ2-2; possible D gene TRBD2, 5 bases. Germline V lookup: CDR1 MNHEY, CDR2 SVGEGT. Trimming stripped 2 bases from V and 5 bases from J, with 9 bases between. The CDR3 sequence is 14 residues long.